Described below is a single TCR beta chain sequence and its context. What this receptor recognizes is not known. There are no base qualities to consult, and no much larger clone falls within one base. This record belongs to a study of CD4+ T cells in melanoma (dated by TCRdb to 2021 to 2024). Regarding the complete study: The study investigated neoantigen-specific CD4+ T cells in human melanoma. The paper's findings and limits, for the study overall: Neoantigen-specific CD4+ T cells were reported to be correlated with the function of CD8+ T cells, macrophages and B cells. Neoantigen-specific CD4+ T cells in melanoma were reported to have a range of differentiation states.

V has 9 bases trimmed and J has 4 bases trimmed; junction bases matching no gene number 11. In the germline V gene, CDR1 corresponds to SNHLY and CDR2 to FYNNEI. The CDR3 spans 14 residues, from the cysteine through the phenylalanine. The entry retains the CDR3 DNA only, 42 bases that are in frame from base 1. Patients with melanoma were used as donors. Libraries came from the immunoSEQ multiplex PCR assay. TCRdb provides this immuneACCESS table in a form limited to in-frame rearrangements. Some clones are lacking; in checked studies, under half of them reflect an unresolved V gene, and why the rest are absent is not known. The sample yields 110,000 to 150,000 clones; 80% to 95% were counted once. The top ten constitute about 1.5% of the sample.

The receptor was derived from a human donor with melanoma. The rearranged segments are TRBV2 and TRBJ2-5; 7 central nucleotides agree with TRBD1. CDR3 protein: CARSVRQGGETQYF. The DNA sequence follows: TGTGCCAGATCCGTCCGACAGGGCGGAGAGACCCAGTACTTC.